This section outlines one T cell receptor beta chain sequence together with its context. This entry belongs to a study of blood T cell repertoires in COVID-19. Study in general: From the United States, Italy and Spain came samples of acute and convalescent COVID-19. PBMCs, B-cell-depleted T cells, or T cells were the source of the cDNA or gDNA that made up the material.

V shed 1 base and J 1 base; nucleotides not matched to a gene: 9. Germline assignment: CDR1 MNHEY and CDR2 SVGEGT. The CDR3 runs 17 residues. Per the study methods: Estimation of nucleated cell counts was performed using reference gene primer amplification. Clones were read by immunoSEQ multiplex PCR, and TCRdb kept only the in-frame ones, dropping some. V, J and clone size were drawn from that table, and D and trimming were deduced from the DNA. The top ten clones hold roughly 5.6% of a sample with under 200,000 clones, around 89% of them seen once. The rearrangement uses TRBV6-2 or TRBV6-3 and TRBJ1-1; 7 bases are a match to TRBD1. The source of this sequence is a man between 35 and 55 years old with active or convalescent COVID-19. The sample consisted of peripheral blood. The CDR3 is CASSYYRGDVWNTEAFF. CDR3 sequence (DNA): TGTGCCAGCAGTTACTACAGGGGAGATGTGTGGAACACTGAAGCTTTCTTT.